These 21 T cell receptor beta chains came from one sample sequenced in a study of post-analysis software for immune sequencing data. Study observations and caveats: In patients, TRBV5-6, TRBV5-1 and TRBV20-1 belonged to roughly 5 TRBV segments found more frequently than in controls.

TCR beta libraries were prepared from cDNA with unique molecular identifiers. TCRdb recomputed calls from the PCR reads with MiXCR, one row per CDR3 protein. The profile shows around 400,000 distinct CDR3 sequences, less than 40% of them singletons. Antigen specificity for these receptors is unknown. Sequences were obtained from blood. The receptors stem from a girl aged 5-17 years with multiple sclerosis.

In this sample, this clonotype turned up a few times. The genes are TRBV7-2 and TRBJ2-1; 14 bases agree with TRBD2. The CDR3 length is 17 residues. J lost 2 bases, V lost 3 bases, and 3 bases had no gene match. Germline lookup yields CDR1 SGHTA and CDR2 FQGNSA. The CDR3 nucleotides read TGTGCCAGCAGCTTCCTGACTAGCGGGGGGGCCTACAATGAGCAGTTCTTC. Protein sequence: CASSFLTSGGAYNEQFF.

The rearrangement links TRBV11-2 to TRBJ1-2; D unresolved. Germline V lookup: CDR1 SGHAT, CDR2 FQNNGV. The CDR3 loop spans 14 amino acids. V lost 1 base and J 4 bases, leaving 10 bases between the germline ends. CDR3 DNA: TGTGCCAGCAGCTTAGTGAGCCAGCCCTATGGCTACACCTTC. Translated, it gives CASSLVSQPYGYTF. Together with reference TRBV11-2 and TRBJ1-2, the CDR3 gives the full variable domain: EAGVAQSPRYKIIEKRQSVAFWCNPISGHATLYWYQQILGQGPKLLIQFQNNGVVDDSQLPKDRFSAERLKGVDSTLKIQPAKLEDSAVYLCASSLVSQPYGYTFGSGTRLTVV.

The table lists this clonotype with a few counts. The V gene is TRBV12-3 or TRBV12-4, the J gene TRBJ2-1, with a weak D call TRBD2 (7 bases). The V end lost 7 bases, the J end lost 4 bases, and 17 bases lay between the germline ends. The CDR3 sequence is 15 residues long. Written as DNA, the CDR3 is TGTGCCAGCACCCCCCCGGCGGGGGCTTACAATGAGCAGTTCTTC. It translates to CASTPPAGAYNEQFF.

This chain uses TRBV12-3 or TRBV12-4 with TRBJ1-5, with D unresolved. This CDR3 comprises 14 residues. The V end lost 7 bases, the J end lost 2 bases, and 12 bases lay between the germline ends. The CDR3 DNA sequence: TGTGCCAGCAACCGGGATGGGGGCAATCAGCCCCAGCATTTT. Translated: CASNRDGGNQPQHF.

This chain uses TRBV5-6 with TRBJ1-5, with a possible D match to TRBD1 (6 bases). The CDR3 consists of 15 residues. The V and J ends lost 4 bases and 4 bases respectively, with 15 bases between them. The V gene's germline CDR1 is SGHDT and CDR2 YYEEEE. The CDR3 loop reads CASSLRGGKNQPQHF. In DNA form, the CDR3 reads TGTGCCAGCAGCCTAAGAGGGGGGAAAAATCAGCCCCAGCATTTT.

The chain employs TRBV10-3 and TRBJ2-5; 13 bases are shared with TRBD2. This CDR3 has 15 amino acids. Losses at the gene ends were 6 bases for V and 2 bases for J; bases not matched to a gene: 3. Germline CDR1 ENHRY, CDR2 SYGVKD. The CDR3 sequence is CAISETSGGQETQYF. Written as DNA, the CDR3 is TGTGCCATCAGCGAGACTAGCGGGGGGCAAGAGACCCAGTACTTC.

The DNA of the CDR3 is TGTGCCAGCAATATGGATGCGGTTTATGAGCAGTTCTTC. Translating it yields CASNMDAVYEQFF. The chain has TRBV6-6 and TRBJ2-1; D ambiguous. Trimming shortened V by 7 bases and J by 8 bases, and 15 bases separated the two germline ends. Germline-derived CDR1 and CDR2 are MNHNY and SVGAGI (reference sequence). The CDR3 is made up of 13 amino acids.

Of note for this clonotype: This sequence may be a read error, since a much larger clone differs from it by one base. This chain links TRBV7-3 with TRBJ2-1, with D perhaps TRBD1 or TRBD2 (6 bases each). Germline V gene lookup returns CDR1 SGHTA and CDR2 FQGTGA. Trimming shortened V by 0 bases and J by 6 bases, and 9 bases separated the two germline ends. This CDR3 has 14 amino acids. CDR3 sequence: CASSLTGGPNEQFF. The CDR3 DNA reads TGTGCCAGCAGCTTAACCGGGGGCCCCAATGAGCAGTTCTTC.

V is TRBV5-1 and J is TRBJ2-6, with unresolved D. Trimming stripped 0 bases from V and 1 base from J, with 5 bases between. The CDR3 totals 15 residues. Per germline, CDR1 SGHRS and CDR2 YFSETQ. The CDR3 reads CASSLGKSGANVLTF. In DNA form, the CDR3 reads TGCGCCAGCAGCTTGGGAAAGTCTGGGGCCAACGTCCTGACTTTC. Full variable domain (outside the CDR3, taken from reference TRBV5-1 and TRBJ2-6): KAGVTQTPRYLIKTRGQQVTLSCSPISGHRSVSWYQQTPGQGLQFLFEYFSETQRNKGNFPGRFSGRQFSNSRSEMNVSTLELGDSALYLCASSLGKSGANVLTFGAGSRLTVL.

This clonotype was detected a few times. This chain joins TRBV12-3 or TRBV12-4 and TRBJ1-6, with 9 nucleotides matching TRBD1. The CDR3 is 15 residues long. Germline trimming cut 6 bases from V and 10 bases from J; bases unmatched to any gene: 10. CDR3 residues: CASRLGDRVESPLHF. CDR3 nucleotide sequence: TGTGCCAGCAGGCTTGGGGACAGGGTAGAGTCACCCCTCCACTTT.

This sequence joins TRBV11-3 and TRBJ2-1; 9 bases map to TRBD2. V shed 3 bases and J 4 bases; nucleotides not matched to a gene: 10. Germline V gives CDR1 SGHNT, CDR2 YENEEA. The CDR3 has 17 residues. The CDR3 coding sequence is TGTGCCAGCAGCTTCTCGGGGGGAGCGGGGGGTTACAATGAGCAGTTCTTC. This translates into CASSFSGGAGGYNEQFF.

The rearrangement joins TRBV7-6 to TRBJ1-5, with D hard to call. This CDR3 region has 14 residues. Germline V gene lookup returns CDR1 SGHVS and CDR2 FNYEAQ. Trimming left V 2 bases short and J 9 bases short, with 14 bases between. For the CDR3, the DNA is TGTGCCAGCAGCTTATTAGTGGGAGGACGGCCCCAGCATTTT. This encodes CASSLLVGGRPQHF.

The chain links TRBV29-1 to TRBJ2-7; possible D gene TRBD1, 5 bases. The CDR3 is 12 residues long. The V gene lost 4 bases and the J gene lost 3 bases, with 10 bases spanning the gap. Germline values: CDR1 SQVTM, CDR2 ANQGSEA. CDR3 nucleotides: TGCAGCGTTGCCGACAGTTTCTACGAGCAGTACTTC. As protein: CSVADSFYEQYF.

This chain uses TRBV9 with TRBJ2-1; 10 bases are a match to TRBD1. Trimming at V came to 7 bases and at J to 3 bases, leaving 7 bases not matched to a gene. CDR1 is SGDLS and CDR2 is YYNGEE in the germline V gene. This CDR3 spans 15 amino acids. For the CDR3, the DNA is TGTGCCAGCTCCCGTGGGGACAGGGGCTACAATGAGCAGTTCTTC. Protein sequence: CASSRGDRGYNEQFF.

The chain joins TRBV7-9 to TRBJ2-1; 8 bases align to TRBD2. Losses at the gene ends were 3 bases for V and 7 bases for J; bases not matched to a gene: 8. Germline CDR1 reads SEHNR; CDR2 reads FQNEAQ (reference sequence). The CDR3 is 15 amino acids. CDR3 nucleotide sequence: TGTGCCAGCAGCTTCGCGGGGGGTATCATAAATGAGCAGTTCTTC. Amino acid sequence: CASSFAGGIINEQFF.

This clonotype has only a few counts. This chain joins TRBV4-1 and TRBJ2-1, with TRBD1 as a possible D gene (6 bases). Germline CDR1 reads MGHRA; CDR2 reads YSYEKL. This CDR3 spans 17 amino acids. The ends were cut back, 4 bases at V and 8 bases at J, with 24 bases in the middle. The CDR3 sequence is CASSPGPLQGPGDEQFF. The CDR3 DNA sequence: TGCGCCAGCAGCCCCGGACCGCTACAGGGTCCCGGCGATGAGCAGTTCTTC.

This clonotype has more than one count but fewer than ten. The chain links TRBV4-1 to TRBJ1-2; perhaps TRBD1 as D (6 bases). V gave up 4 bases and J gave up 3 bases, with 12 bases separating them. Germline V CDR1 and CDR2: MGHRA, YSYEKL. The CDR3 sequence is 14 residues long. This CDR3 reads CASSPTGQDYGYTF. The CDR3 DNA reads as TGCGCCAGCAGCCCTACAGGGCAAGACTATGGCTACACCTTC.

On this clonotype itself: An end of the junction differs from the germline gene, which may be a read error. This chain connects TRBV5-1 to TRBJ2-4, with 11 bases identical to TRBD2. CDR3 size: 16 residues. Per the germline V gene, CDR1 is SGHRS and CDR2 is YFSETQ. The CDR3 loop is CASSLGLAGNQNIQDF. CDR3 in DNA: TGCGCCAGCAGCTTGGGACTAGCGGGAAATCAAAACATTCAGGACTTC.

The chain employs TRBV11-2 and TRBJ2-3; D is perhaps TRBD2 (5 bases). CDR1 SGHAT and CDR2 FQNNGV come from the germline V gene. Trimming cost V 3 bases and J 2 bases, with 9 bases left between them. The CDR3 extends over 14 amino acids. CDR3 residues: CASSFSGLTDTQYF. DNA of the CDR3: TGTGCCAGCAGCTTTAGTGGACTCACAGATACGCAGTATTTT.

The chain has TRBV6-1 and TRBJ2-4, with a possible D match to TRBD2 (5 bases). V gave up 2 bases and J gave up 0 bases, with 14 bases separating them. The CDR3 totals 17 residues. Germline values: CDR1 MNHNS, CDR2 SASEGT. The CDR3 protein is CASSEFEGTLAKNIQYF. CDR3 bases: TGTGCCAGCAGTGAATTTGAGGGTACTTTAGCCAAAAACATTCAGTACTTC.

This clonotype showed up many times. This sequence joins TRBV2 and TRBJ1-4; D is uncertain. This CDR3 is 13 amino acids long. Germline loops: CDR1 SNHLY, CDR2 FYNNEI. V shed 2 bases and J shed 8 bases, with 9 bases lying between them. CDR3 nucleotide sequence: TGTGCCAGCAGTGAATGGCTGGGCGAAAAACTGTTTTTT. It specifies CASSEWLGEKLFF.